This TCR beta chain is drawn from a study of early stage breast cancer tumors. Background on the study: Approximately 9.4-fold was the mean read coverage per sample.

Generated by immunoSEQ multiplex PCR, the TCRdb table keeps only in-frame clones and is missing some. The table has 55,000 to 70,000 clones, 65% to 85% seen once. Study-level findings and limits: Unsorted bulk genomic DNA sequencing lacked pairing and functional marker data.

On this clone itself: Its target is not known.

In germline, CDR1 is GTSNPN, CDR2 SVGIG (reference sequence). The CDR3 is 12 residues long. V lost 2 bases, J lost 5 bases, and 10 bases lay in between. The sequenced sample was blood. The chain joins TRBV30 to TRBJ2-7; D ambiguous. The TCR was taken from a person aged 40-50 years with breast cancer. The CDR3 protein is CAWSTEGNEQYF. The CDR3 DNA reads as TGTGCCTGGAGTACGGAAGGAAACGAGCAGTACTTC.